This TCR beta chain was sequenced during a study of blood T cell repertoires in COVID-19. Germline CDR1 SGHVS, CDR2 FQNEAQ. The CDR3 extends over 15 amino acids. V shed 4 bases and J 5 bases; nucleotides not matched to a gene: 9. Researchers sorted participants into cohorts using their self-reported clinical history. Method: immunoSEQ multiplex PCR; TCRdb's copy keeps in-frame clones and lacks some. Of more than 350,000 clones detected, around 87% appear once; the ten largest clones hold about 1%. Source material: PBMCs or T cells enriched from blood (not recorded which). The sequence was collected from a man aged 18 to 29 who had recovered from COVID-19. The chain uses TRBV7-8 and TRBJ2-7; 9 bases line up with TRBD1. This chain's CDR3 is CASSYPGTGKNEQYF. The DNA of the CDR3 is TGTGCCAGCAGCTATCCCGGGACAGGGAAAAACGAGCAGTACTTC.